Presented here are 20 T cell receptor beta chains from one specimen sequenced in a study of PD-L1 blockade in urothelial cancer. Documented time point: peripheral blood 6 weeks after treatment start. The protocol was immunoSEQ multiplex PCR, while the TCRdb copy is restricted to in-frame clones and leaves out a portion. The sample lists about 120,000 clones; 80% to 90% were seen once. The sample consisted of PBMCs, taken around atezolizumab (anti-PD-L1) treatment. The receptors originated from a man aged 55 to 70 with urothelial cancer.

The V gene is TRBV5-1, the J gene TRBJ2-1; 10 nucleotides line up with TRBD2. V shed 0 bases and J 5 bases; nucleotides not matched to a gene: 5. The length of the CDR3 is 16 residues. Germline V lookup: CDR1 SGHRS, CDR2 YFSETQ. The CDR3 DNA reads TGCGCCAGCAGCTTGGTTCCAGCGGGGGGGAACAATGAGCAGTTCTTC. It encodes CASSLVPAGGNNEQFF.

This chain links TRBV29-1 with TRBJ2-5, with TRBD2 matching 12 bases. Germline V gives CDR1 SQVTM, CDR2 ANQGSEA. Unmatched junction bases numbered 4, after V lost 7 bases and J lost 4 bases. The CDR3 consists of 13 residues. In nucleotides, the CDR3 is TGCAGCGCTAGCGGGGGGGCGGTAGAGACCCAGTACTTC. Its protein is CSASGGAVETQYF.

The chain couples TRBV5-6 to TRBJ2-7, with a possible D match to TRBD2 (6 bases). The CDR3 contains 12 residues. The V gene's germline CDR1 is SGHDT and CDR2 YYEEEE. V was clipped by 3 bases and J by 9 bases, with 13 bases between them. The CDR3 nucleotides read TGTGCCAGCAGCTCGGGACTTAGATTGCAGTACTTC. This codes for CASSSGLRLQYF.

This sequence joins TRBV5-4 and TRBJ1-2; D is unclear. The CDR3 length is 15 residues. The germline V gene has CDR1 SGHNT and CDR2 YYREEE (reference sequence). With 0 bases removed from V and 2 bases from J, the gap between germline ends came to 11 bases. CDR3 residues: CASSLVGRANYGYTF. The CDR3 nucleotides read TGTGCCAGCAGCTTGGTAGGGAGGGCGAACTATGGCTACACCTTC.

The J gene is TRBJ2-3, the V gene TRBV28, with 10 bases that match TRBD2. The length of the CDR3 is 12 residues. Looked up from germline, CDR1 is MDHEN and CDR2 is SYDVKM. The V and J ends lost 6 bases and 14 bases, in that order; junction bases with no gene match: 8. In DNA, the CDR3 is TGTGCCAGCAGAACCGGGACTAGCGAGGGGTATTTT. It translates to CASRTGTSEGYF.

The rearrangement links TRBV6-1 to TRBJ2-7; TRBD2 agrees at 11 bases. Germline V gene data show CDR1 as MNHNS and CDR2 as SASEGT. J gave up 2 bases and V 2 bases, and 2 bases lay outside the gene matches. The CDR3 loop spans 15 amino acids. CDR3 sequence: CASSETTSGTYEQYF. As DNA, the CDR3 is TGTGCCAGCAGTGAAACGACTAGCGGGACCTACGAGCAGTACTTC.

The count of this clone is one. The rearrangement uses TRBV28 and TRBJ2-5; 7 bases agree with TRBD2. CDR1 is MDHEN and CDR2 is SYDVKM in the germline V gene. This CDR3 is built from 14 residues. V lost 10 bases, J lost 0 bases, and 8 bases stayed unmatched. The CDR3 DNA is TGTGCCACCGGGACTACTATTCACCAAGAGACCCAGTACTTC. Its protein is CATGTTIHQETQYF.

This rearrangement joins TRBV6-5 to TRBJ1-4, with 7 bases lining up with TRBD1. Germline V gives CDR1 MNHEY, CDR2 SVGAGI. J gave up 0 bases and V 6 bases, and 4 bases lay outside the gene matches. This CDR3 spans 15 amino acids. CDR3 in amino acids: CASRGTGATNEKLFF. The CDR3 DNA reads TGTGCCAGCAGGGGAACAGGGGCAACTAATGAAAAACTGTTTTTT.

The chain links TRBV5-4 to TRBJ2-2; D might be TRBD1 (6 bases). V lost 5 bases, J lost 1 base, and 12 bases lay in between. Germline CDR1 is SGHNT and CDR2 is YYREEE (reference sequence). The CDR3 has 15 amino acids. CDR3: CASRDGTWNTGELFF. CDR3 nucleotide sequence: TGTGCCAGCAGGGACGGGACATGGAACACCGGGGAGCTGTTTTTT.

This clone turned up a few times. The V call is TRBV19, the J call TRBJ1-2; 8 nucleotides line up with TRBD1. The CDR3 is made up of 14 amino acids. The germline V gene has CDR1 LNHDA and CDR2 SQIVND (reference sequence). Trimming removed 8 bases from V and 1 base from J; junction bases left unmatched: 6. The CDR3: CASAHRGNNYGYTF. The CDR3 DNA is TGTGCCAGTGCACACAGGGGGAATAACTATGGCTACACCTTC.

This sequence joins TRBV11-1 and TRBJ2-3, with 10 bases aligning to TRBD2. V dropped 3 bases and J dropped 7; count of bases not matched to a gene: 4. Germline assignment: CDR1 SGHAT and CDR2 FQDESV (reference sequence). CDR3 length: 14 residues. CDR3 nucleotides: TGTGCCAGCAGCTTCTTAGCGGGGGGTAATACGCAGTATTTT. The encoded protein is CASSFLAGGNTQYF. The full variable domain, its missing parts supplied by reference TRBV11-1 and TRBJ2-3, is EAEVAQSPRYKITEKSQAVAFWCDPISGHATLYWYRQILGQGPELLVQFQDESVVDDSQLPKDRFSAERLKGVDSTLKIQPAELGDSAMYLCASSFLAGGNTQYFGPGTRLTVL.

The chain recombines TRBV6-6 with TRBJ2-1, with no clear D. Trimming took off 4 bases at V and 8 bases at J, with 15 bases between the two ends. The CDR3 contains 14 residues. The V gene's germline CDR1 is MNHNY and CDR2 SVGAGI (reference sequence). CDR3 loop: CASSFKRDTHEQFF. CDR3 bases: TGTGCCAGCAGTTTTAAGCGAGATACACATGAGCAGTTCTTC.

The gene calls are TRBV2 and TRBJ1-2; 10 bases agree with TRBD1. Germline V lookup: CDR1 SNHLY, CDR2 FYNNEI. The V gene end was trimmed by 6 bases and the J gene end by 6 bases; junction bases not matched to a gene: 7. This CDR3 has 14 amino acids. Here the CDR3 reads CASSETGGSNGYTF. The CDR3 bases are TGTGCCAGCAGCGAGACAGGGGGCTCAAATGGCTACACCTTC. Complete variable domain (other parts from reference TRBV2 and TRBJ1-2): EPEVTQTPSHQVTQMGQEVILRCVPISNHLYFYWYRQILGQKVEFLVSFYNNEISEKSEIFDDQFSVERPDGSNFTLKIRSTKLEDSAMYFCASSETGGSNGYTFGSGTRLTVV.

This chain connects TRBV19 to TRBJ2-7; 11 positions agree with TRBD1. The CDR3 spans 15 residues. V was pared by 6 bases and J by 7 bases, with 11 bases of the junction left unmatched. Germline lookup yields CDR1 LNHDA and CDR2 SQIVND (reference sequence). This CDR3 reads CASSDSRDRGGEQYF. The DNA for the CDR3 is TGTGCCAGTAGCGATTCCCGGGACAGGGGGGGAGAGCAGTACTTC.

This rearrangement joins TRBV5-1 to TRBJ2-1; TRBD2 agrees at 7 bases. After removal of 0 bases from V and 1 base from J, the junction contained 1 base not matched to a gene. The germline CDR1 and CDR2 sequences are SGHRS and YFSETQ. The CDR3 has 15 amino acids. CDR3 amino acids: CASSLVGLSYNEQFF. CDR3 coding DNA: TGCGCCAGCAGCTTGGTGGGACTATCCTACAATGAGCAGTTCTTC.

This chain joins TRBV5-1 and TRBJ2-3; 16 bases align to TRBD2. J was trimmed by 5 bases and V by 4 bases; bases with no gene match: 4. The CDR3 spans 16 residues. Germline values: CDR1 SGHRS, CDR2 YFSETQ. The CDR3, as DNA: TGCGCCAGCAGCAGCGGGACTAGCGGGAGGGTAGATACGCAGTATTTT. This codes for CASSSGTSGRVDTQYF.

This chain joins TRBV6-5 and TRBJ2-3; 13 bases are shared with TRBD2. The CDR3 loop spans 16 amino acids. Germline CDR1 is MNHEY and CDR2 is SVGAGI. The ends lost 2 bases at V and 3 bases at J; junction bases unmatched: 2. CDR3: CASSYRTSGGTDTQYF. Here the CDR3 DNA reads TGTGCCAGCAGTTACAGGACTAGCGGGGGAACAGATACGCAGTATTTT.

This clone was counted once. CDR3 sequence (DNA): TGTGCCAGCAGGGGCGGGGGGAGCTACGAGCAGTACTTC. Translation: CASRGGGSYEQYF. The chain couples TRBV2 to TRBJ2-7, with 8 bases fitting TRBD2. This CDR3 has 13 amino acids. Per germline, CDR1 SNHLY and CDR2 FYNNEI. The V gene end was trimmed by 6 bases and the J gene end by 3 bases; junction bases not matched to a gene: 4.

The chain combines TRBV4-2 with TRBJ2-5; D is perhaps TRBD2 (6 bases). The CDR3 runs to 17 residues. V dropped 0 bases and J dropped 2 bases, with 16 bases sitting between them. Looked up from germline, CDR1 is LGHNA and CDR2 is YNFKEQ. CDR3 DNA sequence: TGTGCCAGCAGCCAAGATTGGGGCGGGGCGGGGCAAGAGACCCAGTACTTC. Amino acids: CASSQDWGGAGQETQYF.

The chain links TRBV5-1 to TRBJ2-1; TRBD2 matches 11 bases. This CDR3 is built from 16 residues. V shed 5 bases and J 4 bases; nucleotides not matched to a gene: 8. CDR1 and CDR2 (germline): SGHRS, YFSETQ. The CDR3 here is CASSYAGTSGYNEQFF. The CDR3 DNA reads TGCGCCAGCAGTTATGCCGGGACTAGCGGTTACAATGAGCAGTTCTTC.